These 25 T cell receptor beta chains were all obtained from the same sample, sequenced in a study of cytomegalovirus exposure and HLA in healthy donors. TCRdb's table, derived via immunoSEQ multiplex PCR, lists solely in-frame clones and lacks some. This table has approximately 190,000 clones, roughly 82% appearing once. The sequenced sample consisted of PBMCs. These receptors were obtained from a woman aged 25 to 39 in good health and CMV-seropositive.

This chain uses TRBV27 with TRBJ2-7; D is ambiguous. The length of the CDR3 is 12 residues. The germline V gene has CDR1 MNHEY and CDR2 SMNVEV (reference sequence). V gave up 4 bases and J gave up 0 bases, with 4 bases separating them. Written as DNA, the CDR3 is TGTGCCAGCAGTTCTTCCTCCTACGAGCAGTACTTC. This translates into CASSSSSYEQYF.

This sequence joins TRBV25-1 and TRBJ2-2; TRBD1 matches at 8 bases. The CDR3 has 17 amino acids. Germline-derived CDR1 and CDR2 are MGHDK and SYGVNS. V was pared by 6 bases and J by 2 bases, with 11 bases of the junction left unmatched. CDR3 nucleotide sequence: TGTGCCAGCAGCGAGGCCCTCGGACAGGGTAACACCGGGGAGCTGTTTTTT. This codes for CASSEALGQGNTGELFF.

This chain connects TRBV5-1 to TRBJ2-7; D is ambiguous. Germline lookup yields CDR1 SGHRS and CDR2 YFSETQ. The V gene lost 0 bases and the J gene lost 6 bases, with 16 bases spanning the gap. The CDR3 runs 15 residues. CDR3 sequence (DNA): TGCGCCAGCAGCTTGGATCGCGCCACCCCCTCCGAGCAGTACTTC. It is translated as CASSLDRATPSEQYF.

The V call is TRBV2, the J call TRBJ2-2, with 14 bases aligning to TRBD2. The V and J ends lost 6 bases and 7 bases, in that order; junction bases with no gene match: 4. Germline CDR1 and CDR2: SNHLY and FYNNEI. The CDR3 extends over 15 amino acids. CDR3 residues: CASRGTSGSNGELFF. Here the CDR3 DNA reads TGTGCCAGCAGGGGGACTAGCGGGAGTAACGGGGAGCTGTTTTTT. Complete variable domain (other parts from reference TRBV2 and TRBJ2-2): EPEVTQTPSHQVTQMGQEVILRCVPISNHLYFYWYRQILGQKVEFLVSFYNNEISEKSEIFDDQFSVERPDGSNFTLKIRSTKLEDSAMYFCASRGTSGSNGELFFGEGSRLTVL.

The chain couples TRBV2 to TRBJ2-7; D perhaps matches TRBD2 (6 bases). Trimming stripped 5 bases from V and 4 bases from J, with 18 bases between. The CDR3 loop spans 15 amino acids. The germline V gene has CDR1 SNHLY and CDR2 FYNNEI. The chain's CDR3 is CASSLPSANVYEQYF. The DNA of the CDR3 is TGTGCCAGCAGTTTGCCTAGCGCGAACGTTTACGAGCAGTACTTC.

This clone was found a few times. This sequence joins TRBV7-9 and TRBJ2-1, with no clear D. The germline V gene encodes CDR1 SEHNR and CDR2 FQNEAQ (reference sequence). The CDR3 spans 14 residues. V was pared by 7 bases and J by 7 bases, with 17 bases between. CDR3 amino acids: CASKVHFTGNEQFF. DNA for the CDR3: TGTGCCAGCAAGGTTCACTTCACCGGGAATGAGCAGTTCTTC.

The gene calls are TRBV19 and TRBJ2-7; 9 bases agree with TRBD1. The CDR3 runs 16 residues. The ends lost 7 bases at V and 0 bases at J; junction bases unmatched: 10. CDR1 LNHDA and CDR2 SQIVND come from the germline V gene (reference sequence). The CDR3 protein is CASTPGGTGSSYEQYF. CDR3 in DNA: TGTGCCAGTACCCCTGGTGGGACAGGGAGCTCCTACGAGCAGTACTTC.

J is TRBJ2-3 and V is TRBV2, with 12 bases fitting TRBD2. In germline, CDR1 is SNHLY, CDR2 FYNNEI. The CDR3 contains 14 residues. V lost 9 bases, J lost 4 bases, and 5 bases stayed unmatched. As DNA, the CDR3 is TGTGCCAGTTCGGGACTAGCGGGCTCAGATACGCAGTATTTT. Amino acid sequence: CASSGLAGSDTQYF.

The V call is TRBV16, the J call TRBJ2-7; TRBD2 matches at 7 bases. The J segment lost 0 bases and the V segment lost 4 bases, leaving 6 bases of the junction unmatched. Germline CDR1 KGHSY, CDR2 FQNENV. The CDR3 is 15 residues long. For the CDR3, the DNA is TGTGCCAGCAGCCCCCTGGGCGGGAGCTCCTACGAGCAGTACTTC. Translation: CASSPLGGSSYEQYF.

The V gene is TRBV4-1, the J gene TRBJ2-7; D unclear. The CDR3 has 15 amino acids. Trimming stripped 4 bases from V and 3 bases from J, with 16 bases between. CDR1 is MGHRA and CDR2 is YSYEKL in the germline V gene. The CDR3 loop is CASSPSPSRSYEQYF. CDR3 nucleotides: TGCGCCAGCAGCCCTTCCCCCTCTAGGAGCTACGAGCAGTACTTC.

This chain links TRBV4-2 with TRBJ2-4, with a weak D call TRBD2 (6 bases). Deletions cut 1 base from V and 0 bases from J, with 13 bases between. Germline V gene lookup returns CDR1 LGHNA and CDR2 YNFKEQ. There are 17 residues in the CDR3. This chain's CDR3 is CASSQAQRAGAKNIQYF. The CDR3 coding sequence is TGTGCCAGCAGCCAAGCTCAGAGAGCGGGAGCCAAAAACATTCAGTACTTC.

The chain is built from TRBV9 and TRBJ1-1; 8 positions match TRBD1. Trimming removed 3 bases from V and 0 bases from J; junction bases left unmatched: 7. CDR3 size: 16 residues. From germline, CDR1 is SGDLS and CDR2 YYNGEE. The CDR3 protein is CASSGTGGRLNTEAFF. CDR3 nucleotides: TGTGCCAGCAGCGGAACAGGGGGTCGACTGAACACTGAAGCTTTCTTT.

The genes are TRBV9 and TRBJ1-2; TRBD1 matches at 7 bases. This CDR3 is built from 13 residues. CDR1 and CDR2 (germline): SGDLS, YYNGEE. V shed 2 bases and J 8 bases; nucleotides not matched to a gene: 6. This chain's CDR3 is CASSVGQVGGYTF. DNA of the CDR3: TGTGCCAGCAGCGTCGGACAGGTGGGGGGCTACACCTTC.

This clone was recorded only once. V is TRBV25-1 and J is TRBJ2-5; D is unresolved. The CDR3 consists of 13 residues. Trimming shortened V by 7 bases and J by 7 bases, and 16 bases separated the two germline ends. Germline-derived CDR1 and CDR2 are MGHDK and SYGVNS. DNA of the CDR3: TGTGCCAGCACTAAGGAGCCCCCGGGGACCCAGTACTTC. Protein sequence: CASTKEPPGTQYF.

This clone was observed a handful of times. The chain has TRBV27 and TRBJ1-2; D gene ambiguous. This CDR3 contains 13 residues. Trimming took 2 bases from V and 4 from J, leaving 8 bases between them. In germline, CDR1 is MNHEY, CDR2 SMNVEV (reference sequence). The CDR3 reads CASSLQQSYGYTF. In DNA form, the CDR3 reads TGTGCCAGCAGTTTACAACAGAGCTATGGCTACACCTTC.

This clone was detected once. The gene calls are TRBV7-2 and TRBJ2-7, with 10 positions matching TRBD2. The CDR3 runs to 15 residues. Germline V lookup: CDR1 SGHTA, CDR2 FQGNSA. Trimming at V came to 2 bases and at J to 5 bases, leaving 6 bases not matched to a gene. The chain's CDR3 is CASSLSLAGVDEQYF. Here the CDR3 DNA reads TGTGCCAGCAGCTTATCTCTAGCGGGAGTAGACGAGCAGTACTTC. The whole variable domain, remainder taken from reference TRBV7-2 and TRBJ2-7, is GAGVSQSPSNKVTEKGKDVELRCDPISGHTALYWYRQSLGQGLEFLIYFQGNSAPDKSGLPSDRFSAERTGGSVSTLTIQRTQQEDSAVYLCASSLSLAGVDEQYFGPGTRLTVT.

The J gene is TRBJ2-7, the V gene TRBV29-1, with a weak D call TRBD2 (5 bases). Germline V gene lookup returns CDR1 SQVTM and CDR2 ANQGSEA. Trimming took off 4 bases at V and 3 bases at J, with 10 bases between the two ends. The CDR3 has 12 amino acids. The CDR3 loop is CSVASSFYEQYF. The DNA of the CDR3 is TGCAGCGTTGCATCTAGCTTCTACGAGCAGTACTTC.

With regard to this clone: Compared with germline, one end of the junction differs, possibly owing to a read error. The V and J genes are TRBV7-7 and TRBJ2-1; TRBD2 agrees at 10 bases. Germline V gene data show CDR1 as SSHAT and CDR2 as FNYEAQ (reference sequence). CDR3 length equals 16 residues. The CDR3 loop reads CASSLSGTSVPNEQFF. The CDR3 DNA reads as TGTGCTAGCAGCCTATCCGGGACTAGCGTCCCCAATGAGCAGTTCTTC.

The CDR3 DNA reads as TGTGCCACCAACCGGGACAGGGAAAGACACCGCTATGGCTACACCTTC. Protein product: CATNRDRERHRYGYTF. The rearrangement joins TRBV28 to TRBJ1-2; 9 bases line up with TRBD1. Germline values: CDR1 MDHEN, CDR2 SYDVKM. This CDR3 is 16 amino acids long. Trimming took 10 bases from V and 4 from J; bases not matched to a gene: 16.

The chain joins TRBV5-4 to TRBJ1-2, with TRBD1 identical over 7 bases. This CDR3 spans 14 amino acids. Per the germline V gene, CDR1 is SGHNT and CDR2 is YYREEE (reference sequence). With 1 base clipped from V and 5 bases from J, the junction kept 5 bases outside the gene matches. CDR3 bases: TGTGCCAGCAGCTTGACAGGGGATGTGTATGGCTACACCTTC. Amino acids: CASSLTGDVYGYTF.

In its sample, this clone was seen once. This chain's CDR3 is CASSPGYNEQFF. In nucleotides, the CDR3 is TGTGCCAGCAGTCCCGGGTACAATGAGCAGTTCTTC. J is TRBJ2-1 and V is TRBV6-5, with D hard to call. The CDR3 runs to 12 residues. CDR1 MNHEY and CDR2 SVGAGI come from the germline V gene. The V and J ends lost 5 bases and 4 bases respectively, with 6 bases between them.

The V and J genes are TRBV15 and TRBJ1-1; 7 nucleotides agree with TRBD1. Trimming cost V 3 bases and J 10 bases; bases outside gene matches: 8. Germline V gene data show CDR1 as LNHNV and CDR2 as YYDKDF (reference sequence). There are 13 residues in the CDR3. CDR3 protein: CATSSPFSGGAFF. CDR3 in DNA: TGTGCCACCAGCAGCCCATTCTCAGGGGGAGCTTTCTTT.

This clone occurred a few times. The chain recombines TRBV6-1 with TRBJ1-5; no reliable D call. CDR3 size: 12 residues. Germline V gene data show CDR1 as MNHNS and CDR2 as SASEGT. V was clipped by 1 base and J by 7 bases, with 5 bases between them. CDR3 bases: TGTGCCAGCAGTGAAGTCGGGCAGCCCCAGCATTTT. Protein sequence: CASSEVGQPQHF.

CDR3 amino acids: CASSPLAGQLNTEAFF. CDR3 bases: TGTGCCAGCAGTCCTCTAGCGGGACAGCTGAACACTGAAGCTTTCTTT. The chain couples TRBV27 to TRBJ1-1; 7 positions agree with TRBD1. There are 16 residues in the CDR3. The V segment lost 5 bases and the J segment 0 bases; nucleotides outside the gene matches: 9. From germline, CDR1 is MNHEY and CDR2 SMNVEV (reference sequence).

The chain recombines TRBV11-2 with TRBJ2-1; possibly TRBD2 for D (5 bases). V lost 4 bases and J 6 bases, leaving 13 bases between the germline ends. This CDR3 contains 14 residues. Germline V gene sequence: CDR1 SGHAT, CDR2 FQNNGV. CDR3 residues: CASSSHRTVNEQFF. DNA for the CDR3: TGTGCCAGCAGCTCACATCGGACTGTCAATGAGCAGTTCTTC.